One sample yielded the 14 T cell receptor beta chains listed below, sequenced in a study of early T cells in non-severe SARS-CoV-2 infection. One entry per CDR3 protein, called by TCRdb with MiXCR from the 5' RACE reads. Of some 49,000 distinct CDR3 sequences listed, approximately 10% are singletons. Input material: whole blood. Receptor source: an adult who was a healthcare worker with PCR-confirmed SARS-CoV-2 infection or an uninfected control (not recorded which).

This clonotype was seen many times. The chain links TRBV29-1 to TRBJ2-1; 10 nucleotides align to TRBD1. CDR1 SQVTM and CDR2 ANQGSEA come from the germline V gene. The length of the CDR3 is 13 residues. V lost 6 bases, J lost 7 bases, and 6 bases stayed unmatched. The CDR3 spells CSVGQGFGNEQFF. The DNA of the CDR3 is TGCAGCGTGGGACAGGGGTTCGGGAATGAGCAGTTCTTC.

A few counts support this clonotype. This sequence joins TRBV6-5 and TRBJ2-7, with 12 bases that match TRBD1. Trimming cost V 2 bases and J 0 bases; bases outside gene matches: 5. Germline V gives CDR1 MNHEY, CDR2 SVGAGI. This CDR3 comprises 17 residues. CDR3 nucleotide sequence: TGTGCCAGCAGTTACCGGGACAGGGGGCCGAGCTCCTACGAGCAGTACTTC. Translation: CASSYRDRGPSSYEQYF.

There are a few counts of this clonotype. Here the CDR3 DNA reads TGTGCCAGCACTAGGGGCAGAATCTACAATGAGCAGTTCTTC. This codes for CASTRGRIYNEQFF. The chain carries TRBV11-2 and TRBJ2-1; D is perhaps TRBD1 (5 bases). The CDR3 has 14 residues. Germline V gives CDR1 SGHAT, CDR2 FQNNGV. The V end was cut by 7 bases, the J end by 3 bases, with 13 bases between.

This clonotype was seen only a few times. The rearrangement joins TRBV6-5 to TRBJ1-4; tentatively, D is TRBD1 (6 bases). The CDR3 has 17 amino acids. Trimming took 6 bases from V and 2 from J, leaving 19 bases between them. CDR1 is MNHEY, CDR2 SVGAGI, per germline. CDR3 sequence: CASRLTGFHVTNEKLFF. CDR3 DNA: TGTGCCAGCAGGCTAACAGGGTTTCATGTTACTAATGAAAAACTGTTTTTT.

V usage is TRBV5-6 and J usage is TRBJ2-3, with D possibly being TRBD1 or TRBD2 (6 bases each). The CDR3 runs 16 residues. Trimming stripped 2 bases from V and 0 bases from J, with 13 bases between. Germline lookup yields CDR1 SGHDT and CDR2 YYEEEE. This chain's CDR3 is CASSFGGGLSTDTQYF. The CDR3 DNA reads TGTGCCAGCAGCTTTGGAGGGGGGCTGAGCACAGATACGCAGTATTTT. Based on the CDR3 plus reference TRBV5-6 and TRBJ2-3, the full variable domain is DAGVTQSPTHLIKTRGQQVTLRCSPKSGHDTVSWYQQALGQGPQFIFQYYEEEERQRGNFPDRFSGHQFPNYSSELNVNALLLGDSALYLCASSFGGGLSTDTQYFGPGTRLTVL.

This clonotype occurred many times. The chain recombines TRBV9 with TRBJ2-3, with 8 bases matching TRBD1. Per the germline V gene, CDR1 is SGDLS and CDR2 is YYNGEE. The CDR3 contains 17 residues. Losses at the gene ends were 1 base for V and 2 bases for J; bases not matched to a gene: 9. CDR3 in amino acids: CASSVNKDRAPTDTQYF. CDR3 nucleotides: TGTGCCAGCAGCGTAAATAAGGACAGGGCCCCCACAGATACGCAGTATTTT.

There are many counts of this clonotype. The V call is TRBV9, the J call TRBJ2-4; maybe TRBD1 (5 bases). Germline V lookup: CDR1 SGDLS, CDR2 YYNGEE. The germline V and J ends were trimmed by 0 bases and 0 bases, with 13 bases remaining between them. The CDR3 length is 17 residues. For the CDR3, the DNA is TGTGCCAGCAGCGTAGATCAGGGCGGTAGAGCCAAAAACATTCAGTACTTC. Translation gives CASSVDQGGRAKNIQYF.

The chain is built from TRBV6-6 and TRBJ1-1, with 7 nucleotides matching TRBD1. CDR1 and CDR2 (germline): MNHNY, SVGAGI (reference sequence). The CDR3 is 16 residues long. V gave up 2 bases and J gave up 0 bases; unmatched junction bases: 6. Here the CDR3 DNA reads TGTGCCAGCAGTTACGGTCTCGACAGGGTGAACACTGAAGCTTTCTTT. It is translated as CASSYGLDRVNTEAFF.

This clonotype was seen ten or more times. CDR3 DNA sequence: TGTGCCAGCAGCTTAGCGGGGGATAATTCACCCCTCCACTTT. This gives the protein CASSLAGDNSPLHF. The chain recombines TRBV7-9 with TRBJ1-6; the D gene is possibly TRBD1 (5 bases). CDR1 is SEHNR and CDR2 is FQNEAQ in the germline V gene (reference sequence). Trimming cost V 0 bases and J 5 bases, with 5 bases left between them. The CDR3 is 14 residues long.

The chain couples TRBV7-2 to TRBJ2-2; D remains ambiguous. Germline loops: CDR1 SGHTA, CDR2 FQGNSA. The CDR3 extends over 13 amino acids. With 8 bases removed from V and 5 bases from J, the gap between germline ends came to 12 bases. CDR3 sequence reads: CASHPRRTGELFF. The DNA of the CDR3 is TGTGCCAGCCACCCAAGGCGGACCGGGGAGCTGTTTTTT.

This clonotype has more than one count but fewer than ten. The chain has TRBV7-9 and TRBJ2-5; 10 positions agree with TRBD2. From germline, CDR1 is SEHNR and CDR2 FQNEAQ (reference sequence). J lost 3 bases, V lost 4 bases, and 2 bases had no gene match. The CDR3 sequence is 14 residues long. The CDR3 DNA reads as TGTGCCAGCAGCTCAACTAGCGGGGAAGAGACCCAGTACTTC. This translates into CASSSTSGEETQYF.

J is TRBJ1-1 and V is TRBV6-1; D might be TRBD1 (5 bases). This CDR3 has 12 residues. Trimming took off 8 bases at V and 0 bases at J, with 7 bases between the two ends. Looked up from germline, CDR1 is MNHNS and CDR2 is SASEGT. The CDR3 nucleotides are TGTGCCAGCCGAGGGGTGAACACTGAAGCTTTCTTT. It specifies CASRGVNTEAFF.

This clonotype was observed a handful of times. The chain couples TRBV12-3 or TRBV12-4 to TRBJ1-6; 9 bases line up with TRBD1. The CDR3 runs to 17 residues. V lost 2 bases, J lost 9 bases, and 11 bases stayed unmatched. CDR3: CASSLPAPGTGFSPLHF. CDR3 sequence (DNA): TGTGCCAGCAGTTTACCTGCCCCCGGGACAGGGTTTTCACCCCTCCACTTT.

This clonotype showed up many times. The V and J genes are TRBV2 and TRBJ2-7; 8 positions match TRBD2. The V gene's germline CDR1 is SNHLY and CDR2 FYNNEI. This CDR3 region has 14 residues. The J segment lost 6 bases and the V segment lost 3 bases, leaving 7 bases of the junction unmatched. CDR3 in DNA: TGTGCCAGCAGTGACAGCGGGGGCCGCTCCGAGCAGTACTTC. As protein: CASSDSGGRSEQYF. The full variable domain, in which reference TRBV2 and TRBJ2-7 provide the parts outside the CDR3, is EPEVTQTPSHQVTQMGQEVILRCVPISNHLYFYWYRQILGQKVEFLVSFYNNEISEKSEIFDDQFSVERPDGSNFTLKIRSTKLEDSAMYFCASSDSGGRSEQYFGPGTRLTVT.